This TCR beta chain was identified during a study of CD4 T cells in relation to SARS-CoV-2 and coronaviruses. Whole-study context: The HLA restriction of the shared crossreactive spike epitopes was mapped. General study points: Crossreactivity was assessed only for spike protein, not other viral proteins. Monoreactive clones expanded significantly more to SARS-CoV-2 than crossreactive clones did.

Before the COVID-19 pandemic, during about 2011-2019, CD4+ T cells were taken from unexposed donors. Uncultured naive and memory CD4+ T cells supplied DNA for deep TCR-beta sequencing. This table comes from immunoSEQ multiplex PCR, and its TCRdb copy is limited to in-frame clones, with some not included. There are some 70,000 clones in the sample; just over 90% occur only once, and roughly 0.21% lies in the top ten. Trimming shortened V by 4 bases and J by 3 bases, and 7 bases separated the two germline ends. The CDR3 runs to 13 residues. Germline V gene lookup returns CDR1 SGHNT and CDR2 YYREEE (reference sequence). This clone was seen a handful of times. What it recognizes is unknown.

This TCR derives from a human donor in good health. Sequenced input: naive CD4+ T cells from PBMCs. Subset noted: naive CD4+ T cells isolated by negative enrichment. The chain uses TRBV5-4 and TRBJ2-2, with no clear D. CDR3 coding DNA: TGTGCCAGCAGCCATCTGGACACCGGGGAGCTGTTTTTT. Protein: CASSHLDTGELFF.